The 31 T cell receptor beta chains below all came from one sample that was sequenced in a study of T cells in tuberculosis. The assay was immunoSEQ multiplex PCR, and TCRdb's table has in-frame clones only and misses some. The data hold 25,000 to 30,000 clones, with approximately 95% observed a single time. Sequencing was done on a sample of PBMCs. These TCRs come from a donor aged 10-29 years with latent tuberculosis or without tuberculosis infection.

The CDR3 protein is CASTQGLATFRQFF. CDR3 DNA: TGTGCCAGCACCCAGGGACTAGCGACCTTCAGGCAGTTCTTC. The chain links TRBV6-1 to TRBJ2-1; TRBD2 matches at 10 bases. This CDR3 has 14 amino acids. Germline CDR1 and CDR2: MNHNS and SASEGT. V lost 7 bases, J lost 12 bases, and 12 bases stayed unmatched.

V and J are TRBV28 and TRBJ1-2; the D gene is possibly TRBD1 (6 bases). The CDR3 has 14 residues. V gave up 3 bases and J gave up 4 bases, with 12 bases separating them. The germline gives CDR1 MDHEN, CDR2 SYDVKM. This CDR3 reads CASSLDSSLYGYTF. In DNA form, the CDR3 reads TGTGCCAGCAGTTTGGACAGTTCACTCTATGGCTACACCTTC.

Concerning this clone itself: A read error may account for a junction end that differs from germline. The gene calls are TRBV7-7 and TRBJ2-2, with D tentatively TRBD1 (5 bases). This CDR3 comprises 14 residues. The germline V gene encodes CDR1 SSHAT and CDR2 FNYEAQ (reference sequence). The CDR3 DNA sequence: TGTGCTAGCAGCTCGAAGGGGTGGGCCGGGGAGCTGTTTTTT. This sequence encodes CASSSKGWAGELFF.

The chain combines TRBV6-1 with TRBJ2-3; 11 bases are a match to TRBD2. The CDR3 is made up of 15 amino acids. Trimming took 7 bases from V and 5 from J; bases not matched to a gene: 8. The germline V gene has CDR1 MNHNS and CDR2 SASEGT. The CDR3 sequence is CASMPLAGGLDTQYF. The CDR3 bases are TGTGCCAGCATGCCTTTAGCGGGAGGGTTAGATACGCAGTATTTT.

The chain recombines TRBV2 with TRBJ2-2, with D uncertain. Trimming took 8 bases from V and 10 from J, leaving 8 bases between them. CDR3 length equals 10 residues. Germline values: CDR1 SNHLY, CDR2 FYNNEI. The CDR3 sequence is CASGRLELFF. For the CDR3, the DNA is TGTGCCAGCGGGCGTCTGGAGCTGTTTTTT.

The V call is TRBV6-7, the J call TRBJ2-2, with TRBD2 identical over 8 bases. TRBV6-7 has ORF status, its function being uncertain. V was clipped by 0 bases and J by 4 bases; unmatched bases: 4. The CDR3 runs 16 residues. The DNA for the CDR3 is TGTGCCAGCAGTTACTCGAAGGCGGGGGGCACCGGGGAGCTGTTTTTT. Translated: CASSYSKAGGTGELFF.

V and J are TRBV5-5 and TRBJ2-4; D unclear. V lost 2 bases and J 0 bases, leaving 15 bases between the germline ends. Germline values: CDR1 SGHKS, CDR2 YYEKEE (reference sequence). There are 17 residues in the CDR3. The CDR3 bases are TGTGCCAGCAGCTTTTACAGCCCCATTTTAGCCAAAAACATTCAGTACTTC. This codes for CASSFYSPILAKNIQYF.

The chain joins TRBV18 to TRBJ1-6; 9 bases fit TRBD1. Germline-derived CDR1 and CDR2 are KGHSH and LQKENI. The CDR3 is made up of 16 amino acids. Germline trimming cut 3 bases from V and 12 bases from J; bases unmatched to any gene: 12. CDR3 DNA sequence: TGTGCCAGCTCACCGTACTCTTTGGGACAGGGTTTACCCCTCCACTTT. Translated, it gives CASSPYSLGQGLPLHF. The full variable domain, with the rest looked up from reference TRBV18 and TRBJ1-6, is NAGVMQNPRHLVRRRGQEARLRCSPMKGHSHVYWYRQLPEEGLKFMVYLQKENIIDESGMPKERFSAEFPKEGPSILRIQQVVRGDSAAYFCASSPYSLGQGLPLHFGNGTRLTVT.

The CDR3 is CASSYSPGLRTEAFF. DNA of the CDR3: TGTGCCAGCAGTTACTCGCCAGGGCTGAGGACTGAAGCTTTCTTT. The genes are TRBV6-5 and TRBJ1-1; D may be TRBD1 (5 bases). Trimming shortened V by 0 bases and J by 5 bases, and 13 bases separated the two germline ends. Germline V gene lookup returns CDR1 MNHEY and CDR2 SVGAGI. The CDR3 contains 15 residues.

The chain carries TRBV19 and TRBJ2-1; no clear D gene. This CDR3 comprises 15 residues. Trimming removed 5 bases at V and 3 bases at J, with 14 bases between. Germline values: CDR1 LNHDA, CDR2 SQIVND (reference sequence). CDR3 in amino acids: CASSSLERYYNEQFF. CDR3 DNA sequence: TGTGCCAGTAGTTCTCTGGAGAGGTACTACAATGAGCAGTTCTTC.

The chain links TRBV6-5 to TRBJ2-5, with D possibly TRBD2 on 6 matching bases. This CDR3 comprises 13 residues. Germline V gene data show CDR1 as MNHEY and CDR2 as SVGAGI. V was shortened by 5 bases and J by 4 bases, with 11 bases between the two germline ends. As DNA, the CDR3 is TGTGCCAGCAGTAGCGGGCTGCTAGAGACCCAGTACTTC. Translation: CASSSGLLETQYF.

The rearrangement links TRBV7-8 to TRBJ2-7; possible D gene TRBD2, 5 bases. In germline, CDR1 is SGHVS, CDR2 FQNEAQ. V shed 2 bases and J shed 4 bases, with 18 bases lying between them. The CDR3 contains 16 residues. The CDR3 coding sequence is TGTGCCAGCAGCTTATTTTGGAAGGCTAGCTTGTACGAGCAGTACTTC. This gives the protein CASSLFWKASLYEQYF.

The V call is TRBV15, the J call TRBJ1-4, with unresolved D. Deletions cut 4 bases from V and 8 bases from J, with 14 bases between. There are 14 residues in the CDR3. Germline assignment: CDR1 LNHNV and CDR2 YYDKDF (reference sequence). The CDR3 loop reads CATSKARREEKLFF. CDR3 DNA sequence: TGTGCCACCAGCAAGGCGAGGAGGGAAGAAAAACTGTTTTTT.

V gene TRBV28 combines with J gene TRBJ2-7; no reliable D call. CDR1 and CDR2 from the germline V gene are MDHEN and SYDVKM. V lost 3 bases and J lost 0, with 6 bases in between. The CDR3 is made up of 13 amino acids. The CDR3 DNA follows: TGTGCCAGCAGTTTGGCCTTCTCCTACGAGCAGTACTTC. Amino acid sequence: CASSLAFSYEQYF.

The V gene is TRBV7-9, the J gene TRBJ1-5; maybe TRBD1 (5 bases). The germline CDR1 and CDR2 sequences are SEHNR and FQNEAQ (reference sequence). The CDR3 spans 12 residues. V lost 3 bases to trimming and J lost 7 bases, with 7 bases between them. Here the CDR3 reads CASSLGGQPQHF. The CDR3 nucleotides read TGTGCCAGCAGCTTGGGGGGGCAGCCCCAGCATTTT.

This clone has just one count. V and J are TRBV7-2 and TRBJ2-4, with D tentatively TRBD2 (5 bases). V was cut by 2 bases and J by 3 bases, with 8 bases left in between. The CDR3 loop spans 14 amino acids. The germline CDR1 and CDR2 sequences are SGHTA and FQGNSA. The DNA of the CDR3 is TGTGCCAGCAGCTTAACGGGGAGCAAAAACATTCAGTACTTC. Its protein is CASSLTGSKNIQYF.

This clone was seen just once. The J gene is TRBJ2-1, the V gene TRBV15, with TRBD1 as a possible D gene (5 bases). Germline CDR1 is LNHNV and CDR2 is YYDKDF (reference sequence). V was shortened by 2 bases and J by 5 bases, with 13 bases between the two germline ends. This CDR3 contains 15 residues. DNA of the CDR3: TGTGCCACCAGCAGACAGTACAGGACCAACAATGAGCAGTTCTTC. It yields the protein CATSRQYRTNNEQFF.

The chain is built from TRBV28 and TRBJ2-7; tentatively, D is TRBD2 (5 bases). Germline V gene lookup returns CDR1 MDHEN and CDR2 SYDVKM. Trimming shortened V by 8 bases and J by 1 base, and 18 bases separated the two germline ends. The CDR3 covers 15 residues. CDR3 nucleotide sequence: TGTGCCAGCTTGTCTCCTAGCTCCGGATCCTACGAGCAGTACTTC. It specifies CASLSPSSGSYEQYF. The whole variable domain, remainder taken from reference TRBV28 and TRBJ2-7, is DVKVTQSSRYLVKRTGEKVFLECVQDMDHENMFWYRQDPGLGLRLIYFSYDVKMKEKGDIPEGYSVSREKKERFSLILESASTNQTSMYLCASLSPSSGSYEQYFGPGTRLTVT.

The V gene is TRBV11-1, the J gene TRBJ1-6, with TRBD1 as a possible D gene (6 bases). The CDR3 runs 13 residues. From germline, CDR1 is SGHAT and CDR2 FQDESV (reference sequence). V lost 4 bases to trimming and J lost 14 bases, with 15 bases between them. CDR3 bases: TGTGCCAGCAGCTCCTCCAGGGGTAGCACCCTCCACTTT. It is translated as CASSSSRGSTLHF.

V usage is TRBV7-9 and J usage is TRBJ1-2; 8 bases are a match to TRBD1. The germline gives CDR1 SEHNR, CDR2 FQNEAQ (reference sequence). The junction had 1 base not matched to a gene; V was cut back by 4 bases and J by 0 bases. The CDR3 is 14 amino acids. The DNA of the CDR3 is TGTGCCAGCAGCTCGGACAGGGCTAACTATGGCTACACCTTC. It translates to CASSSDRANYGYTF.

The chain recombines TRBV10-1 with TRBJ2-7; D perhaps matches TRBD1 (6 bases). The V end was cut by 8 bases, the J end by 7 bases, with 21 bases between. The CDR3 runs to 14 residues. Germline CDR1 is WNHNN and CDR2 is SYGVQD (reference sequence). CDR3 in DNA: TGCGCCAGCGTAAACAGGGACCATGTTCGGGAGCAGTACTTC. It translates to CASVNRDHVREQYF.

The rearrangement joins TRBV9 to TRBJ2-7; 7 bases align to TRBD2. Per the germline V gene, CDR1 is SGDLS and CDR2 is YYNGEE. The CDR3 is 17 amino acids. The ends lost 4 bases at V and 1 base at J; junction bases unmatched: 14. The CDR3 sequence is CASSPRLARAASYEQYF. The CDR3 nucleotides read TGTGCCAGCAGCCCGCGACTAGCAAGGGCTGCTTCCTACGAGCAGTACTTC.

The rearrangement joins TRBV18 to TRBJ2-7; a weak D match, TRBD1 (5 bases). V lost 6 bases and J lost 7, with 16 bases in between. Germline V lookup: CDR1 KGHSH, CDR2 LQKENI. The CDR3 contains 13 residues. The CDR3 sequence: CASSLPQGREQYF. The CDR3 DNA sequence: TGTGCCAGCTCCCTCCCCCAGGGCCGGGAGCAGTACTTC. The full variable domain, in which reference TRBV18 and TRBJ2-7 provide the parts outside the CDR3, is NAGVMQNPRHLVRRRGQEARLRCSPMKGHSHVYWYRQLPEEGLKFMVYLQKENIIDESGMPKERFSAEFPKEGPSILRIQQVVRGDSAAYFCASSLPQGREQYFGPGTRLTVT.

J is TRBJ2-7 and V is TRBV27; TRBD1 agrees at 8 bases. CDR3 length: 14 residues. After removal of 5 bases from V and 5 bases from J, the junction contained 8 bases not matched to a gene. Germline V gene sequence: CDR1 MNHEY, CDR2 SMNVEV (reference sequence). The chain's CDR3 is CASSPQGAYDEQYF. In DNA, the CDR3 is TGTGCCAGCAGTCCCCAGGGGGCCTATGACGAGCAGTACTTC.

The chain combines TRBV9 with TRBJ2-3; 7 nucleotides match TRBD2. Losses at the gene ends were 5 bases for V and 2 bases for J; bases not matched to a gene: 14. The CDR3 sequence is 17 residues long. Germline CDR1 and CDR2: SGDLS and YYNGEE. CDR3 nucleotides: TGTGCCAGCAGTCGTTCCGGGCGGCGGGGGATCACAGATACGCAGTATTTT. Its translation: CASSRSGRRGITDTQYF.

The rearrangement uses TRBV2 and TRBJ1-1; D is ambiguous. V was shortened by 11 bases and J by 1 base, with 14 bases between the two germline ends. CDR1 and CDR2 (germline): SNHLY, FYNNEI. The CDR3 loop spans 13 amino acids. This CDR3 reads CAVSSEANTEAFF. CDR3 DNA: TGTGCCGTAAGCAGTGAGGCGAACACTGAAGCTTTCTTT.

This clone appeared once. The chain recombines TRBV18 with TRBJ2-1; no reliable D call. CDR3 size: 15 residues. Trimming removed 7 bases from V and 0 bases from J, with 13 bases in between. Germline V gene sequence: CDR1 KGHSH, CDR2 LQKENI. The CDR3 DNA reads as TGTGCCAGCTTGCCCGTTGATAGCTCCTACAATGAGCAGTTCTTC. Translated: CASLPVDSSYNEQFF.

The chain combines TRBV29-1 with TRBJ2-3, with TRBD1 matching 10 bases. The CDR3 is 15 residues long. From germline, CDR1 is SQVTM and CDR2 ANQGSEA. The V and J ends lost 6 bases and 3 bases, in that order; junction bases with no gene match: 9. The DNA for the CDR3 is TGCAGCGTCGTATCGGGACAGGGGCTAACAGATACGCAGTATTTT. This encodes CSVVSGQGLTDTQYF.

Only one count was recorded for this clone. The chain recombines TRBV2 with TRBJ2-7; D is possibly TRBD2 (7 bases). Germline CDR1 reads SNHLY; CDR2 reads FYNNEI. V lost 8 bases and J 7 bases, leaving 15 bases between the germline ends. The CDR3 extends over 12 amino acids. As DNA, the CDR3 is TGTGCCAGCCATGGGGGGGGGCGAGAGCAGTACTTC. Translation: CASHGGGREQYF.

The V call is TRBV9, the J call TRBJ2-3, with D unresolved. The CDR3 runs to 14 residues. Per the germline V gene, CDR1 is SGDLS and CDR2 is YYNGEE. V shed 2 bases and J shed 2 bases, with 9 bases lying between them. The CDR3 nucleotides read TGTGCCAGCAGCGTCATGAGCGTCACAGATACGCAGTATTTT. Amino acid sequence: CASSVMSVTDTQYF.

This clone was recorded once. The rearrangement uses TRBV19 and TRBJ2-6; D remains ambiguous. CDR1 is LNHDA, CDR2 SQIVND, per germline (reference sequence). The length of the CDR3 is 16 residues. V was pared by 3 bases and J by 2 bases, with 11 bases between. CDR3 sequence: CASSMYSVAGANVLTF. In DNA form, the CDR3 reads TGTGCCAGTAGTATGTACTCGGTTGCTGGGGCCAACGTCCTGACTTTC.